This T cell receptor (beta chain) is from a study of control samples from healthy donors and cancer patients. Trimming at V came to 8 bases and at J to 1 base, leaving 1 base not matched to a gene. CDR1 and CDR2 from the germline V gene are MDHEN and SYDVKM. The CDR3 is 13 amino acids. TCRdb keeps only in-frame clones here, not all; method: immunoSEQ multiplex PCR. The sample includes about 230,000 clones, approximately 80% of them seen just once. This clonotype originated in a woman aged 55-69 years with lung cancer. The sequenced sample was PBMCs. The chain employs TRBV28 and TRBJ2-2; 7 positions agree with TRBD2. The CDR3 spells CASGGGNTGELFF. The CDR3 region has the DNA TGTGCCAGCGGCGGGGGGAACACCGGGGAGCTGTTTTTT.